The rows below give T cell receptor beta chains drawn from one sample of a study of T cell responses to AZD1222 COVID-19 vaccine. The repertoire was sequenced with immunoSEQ multiplex PCR; TCRdb's copy has only in-frame clones and lacks some. The top ten clones hold roughly 16% of a sample with 130,000 to 150,000 clones, approximately 90% of them seen once. Sequences were derived from peripheral blood, sampled on day 0 of AZD1222 vaccination. The receptors shown here come from an adult in good health. Both conserved end residues are part of each CDR3. D genes are given only for firm matches. Clone size is not always given. Where it is, it says once, few, many or a class for expanded clones.

>TRBV24-1|TRBJ1-2|NA|NA
TGTGCCACCAGTGGGGGGGACCTAACGAACTATGGCTACACCTTC
CATSGGDLTNYGYTF
>TRBV6-1|TRBJ2-5|NA|NA
TGTGCCAGCAGTGAACCTCAGGGCAGGCAAGAGACCCAGTACTTC
CASSEPQGRQETQYF
>TRBV6-5|TRBJ1-2|TRBD1|NA
TGTGCCAGCAGTTGGGGGGACAGGGGGCGAGGCTACACCTTC
CASSWGDRGRGYTF
>TRBV6-2/TRBV6-3|TRBJ1-1|NA|NA
TGTGCCAGCAGCCCCTCTACCACCCTTAGAGTTACTGAAGCTTTCTTT
CASSPSTTLRVTEAFF
>TRBV27|TRBJ2-7|TRBD1|NA
TGTGCCAGCGGGATGGGACAGGGGGTAGGGGAGCAGTACTTC
CASGMGQGVGEQYF
>TRBV7-2|TRBJ1-5|TRBD1|NA
TGTGCCAGCAGCCCCCATCACAGGGGACGTCAGCCCCAGCATTTT
CASSPHHRGRQPQHF
>TRBV7-9|TRBJ1-5|TRBD1|NA
TGTGCCAGCAGCTCTACAGGGGGTGGGCAGCCCCAGCATTTT
CASSSTGGGQPQHF
>TRBV11-3|TRBJ2-7|NA|NA
TGTGCCAGCAGCCAATCAGGGGTCAACGAGCAGTACTTC
CASSQSGVNEQYF
>TRBV18|TRBJ1-4|TRBD1|NA
TGTGCCAGCTCACCTGGGACAGGCGCTAATGAAAAACTGTTTTTT
CASSPGTGANEKLFF
>TRBV10-2|TRBJ1-5|TRBD1|NA
TGCGCCACTCGGGACAGGGGGGACCAGCCCCAGCATTTT
CATRDRGDQPQHF
>TRBV18|TRBJ1-1|NA|NA
TGTGCCAGCTCACCACCCAACACAATGAACACTGAAGCTTTCTTT
CASSPPNTMNTEAFF
>TRBV7-9|TRBJ1-1|NA|once
TGTGCCAGCAGCTTGGGCTATGAAGCTTTCTTT
CASSLGYEAFF
>TRBV9|TRBJ2-2|NA|NA
TGTGCCAGCAGCGTAGTAGGGGGAGGCACCGGGGAGCTGTTTTTT
CASSVVGGGTGELFF
>TRBV4-3|TRBJ2-5|NA|NA
TGCGCCAGCAGCCAAGATCTACAGGGAGGCCAAGAGACCCAGTACTTC
CASSQDLQGGQETQYF
>TRBV6-5|TRBJ1-3|NA|NA
TGTGCCAGCGGGGCCTCTGGAAACACCATATATTTT
CASGASGNTIYF
>TRBV3-1/TRBV3-2|TRBJ1-1|NA|NA
TGTGCCAGCAGCCCTAGAGGTGGGTACACTGAAGCTTTCTTT
CASSPRGGYTEAFF
>TRBV28|TRBJ1-2|NA|NA
TGTGCCAGCAGTTTACGGAGGGGCGATGGCTACACCTTC
CASSLRRGDGYTF
>TRBV7-9|TRBJ1-1|NA|NA
TGTGCCAGCATCCTGGCGGGGGAGAGCACTGAAGCTTTCTTT
CASILAGESTEAFF
>TRBV6-6|TRBJ1-2|NA|NA
TGTGCCAGCAGTTACTCGGCCTCGCAGGGCTACACCTTC
CASSYSASQGYTF
>TRBV28|TRBJ2-2|NA|NA
TGTGCCAGCAGCTACCTGGCCGCCGGGGAGCTGTTTTTT
CASSYLAAGELFF
>TRBV7-2|TRBJ1-5|NA|NA
TGTGCCAGCAGCTTAAGAGGGGTTCAGCCCCAGCATTTT
CASSLRGVQPQHF
>TRBV9|TRBJ2-7|TRBD2|few
TGTGCCAGCAGCCCGTCCCTAGCGGGGGCTAACTACGAGCAGTACTTC
CASSPSLAGANYEQYF
>TRBV7-8|TRBJ2-3|NA|NA
TGTGCCAGCAGCTTAGAGGCTAGCACAGATACGCAGTATTTT
CASSLEASTDTQYF
>TRBV29-1|TRBJ2-3|NA|once
TGCAGCGTTGAAGATTTTACAGCCCTAGCAGTAGATACGCAGTATTTT
CSVEDFTALAVDTQYF
>TRBV27|TRBJ2-5|NA|NA
TGTGCCAGCAGTTTGGCTAGGGGGGGGCAAGAGACCCAGTACTTC
CASSLARGGQETQYF
>TRBV6-2/TRBV6-3|TRBJ2-7|NA|NA
TGTGCCAGCAGTTACTCGGATACAGGGATCGGCTTATACGAGCAGTACTTC
CASSYSDTGIGLYEQYF
>TRBV2|TRBJ2-5|NA|NA
TGTGCCAGCAGGGCATCGGACAGCCAAGAGACCCAGTACTTC
CASRASDSQETQYF
>TRBV15|TRBJ1-2|NA|NA
TGTGCCACCAGCAGGAAAACCCACAGGGAATCTTACTATGGCTACACCTTC
CATSRKTHRESYYGYTF
>TRBV7-9|TRBJ1-5|TRBD1|NA
TGTGCCAGCAGCCCCGGACAGGGAGATCAGCCCCAGCATTTT
CASSPGQGDQPQHF
>TRBV6-5|TRBJ1-3|NA|NA
TGTGCCAGCAGTTACTCGCCTATGAGGGGAAACACCATATATTTT
CASSYSPMRGNTIYF
>TRBV18|TRBJ1-1|NA|NA
TGTGCCAGCTCACCGGAGGGGCCAGCTTTCTTT
CASSPEGPAFF
>TRBV28|TRBJ2-6|NA|NA
TGTGCCAGCACCTCTGGGGCCAACGTCCTGACTTTC
CASTSGANVLTF